The 22 T cell receptor delta chains in this list originate from one sample, sequenced in a study of gamma-delta chains in newborns, infants, children. TCRdb reapplied CATT to the reads. The sample includes 8,500 to 14,000 delta-chain clones, roughly 8% seen only once; the top ten take roughly 3.8%. Sequenced sample: blood. The receptor source for this set is a child who was a newborn, infant or young child, either healthy, febrile or measles-vaccinated (not recorded which).

In DNA, the CDR3 is TGTGCCTGTGACACCGTACTGGGGGCCCCACGGGGCGATAAACTCATCTTT. This encodes CACDTVLGAPRGDKLIF. V is TRDV2 and J is TRDJ1; TRDD3 matches at 8 bases. Per the germline V gene, CDR1 is GEAIGNYY and CDR2 is EKD. V shed 0 bases, J shed 4 bases, and the junction held 12 bases outside the gene matches. The CDR3 runs to 17 residues.

By sample share, this clone is medium-sized (0.01 to 0.1%). The chain has TRDV2 and TRDJ1; a possible D gene is TRDD3 (5 bases). The V end was cut by 0 bases, the J end by 10 bases, with 20 bases between. The CDR3 extends over 15 amino acids. From germline, CDR1 is GEAIGNYY and CDR2 EKD. CDR3 residues: CACDTVGGIMGRLIF. In DNA, the CDR3 is TGTGCCTGTGACACCGTCGGGGGCATAATGGGGAGACTCATCTTT.

This clone showed up just a few times. The V call is TRDV2, the J call TRDJ1; 9 nucleotides match TRDD3. This CDR3 has 19 amino acids. J gave up 8 bases and V 0 bases, and 21 bases lay outside the gene matches. Germline CDR1 is GEAIGNYY and CDR2 is EKD. The CDR3 spells CACDTVLQTTGGRRGKLIF. The CDR3 nucleotides are TGTGCCTGTGACACCGTCCTACAAACGACTGGGGGACGCCGTGGCAAACTCATCTTT.

This clone showed up just a few times. The chain couples TRDV2 to TRDJ3, with TRDD3 identical over 10 bases. Germline V gene data show CDR1 as GEAIGNYY and CDR2 as EKD. V dropped 0 bases and J dropped 1; count of bases not matched to a gene: 11. The CDR3 consists of 21 residues. The CDR3 protein is CACDTGGYAGPGSWDTRQMFF. In nucleotides, the CDR3 is TGTGCCTGTGACACCGGGGGATACGCTGGCCCAGGGTCCTGGGACACCCGACAGATGTTTTTC.

The V call is TRDV2, the J call TRDJ2; D is possibly TRDD3 (6 bases). CDR3 length: 18 residues. The germline V gene has CDR1 GEAIGNYY and CDR2 EKD. Trimming stripped 0 bases from V and 0 bases from J, with 16 bases between. The chain's CDR3 is CACDTLQGIGTLTAQLFF. CDR3 nucleotide sequence: TGTGCCTGTGACACCCTACAGGGGATTGGGACTTTGACAGCACAACTCTTCTTT.

To note about this clone: Since a much larger clone is just one base distant, this may be a read error. The rearrangement uses TRDV2 and TRDJ3; 12 bases are a match to TRDD3. Germline trimming cut 0 bases from V and 2 bases from J; bases unmatched to any gene: 1. Germline values: CDR1 GEAIGNYY, CDR2 EKD. The CDR3 sequence is 18 residues long. CDR3 region: CACDTAGGYAWDTRQMFF. The DNA for the CDR3 is TGTGCCTGTGACACCGCTGGGGGATACGCCTGGGACACCCGACAGATGTTTTTC.

The chain is built from TRDV2 and TRDJ1; 12 positions match TRDD3. Since TCRdb gives no J gene, matching the DNA to germline was used here to assign it. The V gene's germline CDR1 is GEAIGNYY and CDR2 EKD. CDR3 size: 16 residues. Trimming removed 5 bases from V and 4 bases from J; junction bases left unmatched: 10. DNA of the CDR3: TGTGCCTGTGCCCCCCTGGGGGATACGCCTGGCGATAAACTCATCTTT. This encodes CACAPLGDTPGDKLIF.

The chain combines TRDV2 with TRDJ3; TRDD3 aligns across 12 bases. This CDR3 comprises 22 residues. Per germline, CDR1 GEAIGNYY and CDR2 EKD. V was pared by 0 bases and J by 0 bases, with 11 bases of the junction left unmatched. The CDR3 protein is CACDTIVLGDTASSWDTRQMFF. CDR3 DNA: TGTGCCTGTGACACCATCGTTCTGGGGGATACGGCCAGCTCCTGGGACACCCGACAGATGTTTTTC.

This clone is termed medium-sized. The chain links TRDV2 to TRDJ1; a possible D gene is TRDD3 (5 bases). V lost 0 bases and J lost 0, with 13 bases in between. This CDR3 spans 16 amino acids. The germline gives CDR1 GEAIGNYY, CDR2 EKD. In DNA, the CDR3 is TGTGCCTGTGACACCGTGGGCCGGGGAGACACCGATAAACTCATCTTT. It yields the protein CACDTVGRGDTDKLIF.

The rearrangement links TRDV2 to TRDJ1; TRDD3 matches at 11 bases. In germline, CDR1 is GEAIGNYY, CDR2 EKD. Germline trimming cut 0 bases from V and 6 bases from J; bases unmatched to any gene: 5. The CDR3 has 15 amino acids. This CDR3 reads CACDTVGDTRHKLIF. The DNA of the CDR3 is TGTGCCTGTGACACCGTGGGGGATACGAGACATAAACTCATCTTT.

Sample share makes this clone medium-sized (0.01 to 0.1%). The chain combines TRDV2 with TRDJ1; possibly TRDD2 or TRDD3 for D (5 bases each). V dropped 1 base and J dropped 0 bases, with 29 bases sitting between them. The CDR3 is 21 amino acids. The V gene's germline CDR1 is GEAIGNYY and CDR2 EKD. CDR3 region: CACDTLASSSRTGENTDKLIF. CDR3 in DNA: TGTGCCTGTGACACATTGGCTTCCAGCTCTCGTACTGGAGAAAACACCGATAAACTCATCTTT.

This clone was seen a handful of times. The chain recombines TRDV2 with TRDJ1; 12 bases fit TRDD3. Trimming took 3 bases from V and 11 from J; bases not matched to a gene: 24. Per the germline V gene, CDR1 is GEAIGNYY and CDR2 is EKD. CDR3 length: 19 residues. The CDR3, as DNA: TGTGCCTGTGACCCTTTACTGGGGGATACCTATGACCAAAGGAAAAAGCTCATCTTT. Translated, it gives CACDPLLGDTYDQRKKLIF.

Details on this clone: A much larger clone lies a single base off, so this may be a read error. The chain couples TRDV2 to TRDJ3; D possibly corresponds to TRDD3 (6 bases). Germline values: CDR1 GEAIGNYY, CDR2 EKD. V lost 0 bases to trimming and J lost 0 bases, with 8 bases between them. The CDR3 spans 17 residues. CDR3 in amino acids: CACDTILGSWDTRQMFF. The CDR3 DNA follows: TGTGCCTGTGACACCATACTGGGCTCCTGGGACACCCGACAGATGTTTTTC.

A few counts support this clone. This clone may be a read error of a much larger clone one base away. This chain links TRDV2 with TRDJ1; D perhaps matches TRDD3 (6 bases). The CDR3 sequence is 15 residues long. Germline loops: CDR1 GEAIGNYY, CDR2 EKD. Here the CDR3 DNA reads TGTGCCTGTGTGTTGCTGGGGATCGACGGCGATAAACACATCTTT. The encoded protein is CACVLLGIDGDKHIF.

The J gene is TRDJ3, the V gene TRDV2, with D possibly being TRDD2 or TRDD3 (8 bases each). From germline, CDR1 is GEAIGNYY and CDR2 EKD. The CDR3 spans 26 residues. V was pared by 0 bases and J by 0 bases, with 35 bases between. The CDR3 region is CACDTGGLSSYEGYGPSSWDTRQMFF. The CDR3 nucleotides read TGTGCCTGTGACACCGGAGGTCTTTCTTCCTACGAGGGATACGGGCCTAGCTCCTGGGACACCCGACAGATGTTTTTC.

The V call is TRDV2, the J call TRDJ1, with 10 positions matching TRDD3. V gave up 2 bases and J gave up 0 bases; unmatched junction bases: 14. Germline values: CDR1 GEAIGNYY, CDR2 EKD. The length of the CDR3 is 19 residues. The CDR3 DNA sequence: TGTGCCTGTGACAGATTACTGGGGGATGACGCTGAGTACACCGATAAACTCATCTTT. Its protein is CACDRLLGDDAEYTDKLIF.

This clone was seen a handful of times. This specimen includes other DNA sequences encoding the same CDR3. The CDR3 here is CACDTLGSYTDKLIF. The CDR3 DNA is TGTGCCTGTGACACCCTGGGGTCGTACACCGATAAACTCATCTTT. The chain uses TRDV2 and TRDJ1, with D perhaps matching TRDD3 (6 bases). The germline V and J ends were trimmed by 0 bases and 0 bases, with 10 bases remaining between them. The CDR3 totals 15 residues. The V gene's germline CDR1 is GEAIGNYY and CDR2 EKD.

This clone was counted only a few times. This chain links TRDV2 with TRDJ1; 13 nucleotides match TRDD3. In germline, CDR1 is GEAIGNYY, CDR2 EKD. The ends lost 0 bases at V and 0 bases at J; junction bases unmatched: 12. This CDR3 is built from 20 residues. In DNA form, the CDR3 reads TGTGCCTGTGACACCGTTGGAGTACTGGGGGATACGATGTACACCGATAAACTCATCTTT. This encodes CACDTVGVLGDTMYTDKLIF.

This clone was seen only a few times. Other DNA sequences of this sample code for an identical CDR3. This chain connects TRDV2 to TRDJ1; 11 positions agree with TRDD3. Germline assignment: CDR1 GEAIGNYY and CDR2 EKD. CDR3 length: 17 amino acids. The CDR3 DNA reads TGTGCATGTAGTCTGGTTGGGGGATACGTATCTACCGATAAACTCATCTTT. It encodes CACSLVGGYVSTDKLIF.

In this sample, this clone turned up a few times. The V call is TRAV29/DV5, the J call TRDJ1; 8 nucleotides line up with TRDD3. After removal of 3 bases from V and 0 bases from J, the junction contained 25 bases not matched to a gene. This CDR3 spans 21 amino acids. Germline assignment: CDR1 NSMFDY and CDR2 ISSIKDK. Here the CDR3 DNA reads TGTGCAGCAACCCGTATTGGGGGATCGGGGGGGATCGGTGGTCACACCGATAAACTCATCTTT. Its translation is CAATRIGGSGGIGGHTDKLIF.

This clone was detected a few times. An end of the junction does not agree with germline; a read error may underlie this. The rearrangement links TRDV2 to TRDJ2; TRDD3 aligns across 8 bases. Germline V lookup: CDR1 GEAIGNYY, CDR2 EKD. The length of the CDR3 is 15 residues. The CDR3 region is CARDPLGDLTAQLFF. The CDR3, as DNA: TGTGCCCGTGACCCCCTGGGGGATTTGACAGCACAACTCTTCTTT.

This clone occurred a few times. The chain has TRDV2 and TRDJ1; 10 bases are a match to TRDD3. This CDR3 spans 16 amino acids. J was trimmed by 0 bases and V by 3 bases; bases with no gene match: 6. Germline V gene data show CDR1 as GEAIGNYY and CDR2 as EKD. The DNA for the CDR3 is TGTGCCTGTGACCATATTACTGGGGGATACACCGATAAACTCATCTTT. Protein: CACDHITGGYTDKLIF.